The TCR beta chain described here comes from a study of early T cells in non-severe SARS-CoV-2 infection (dated by TCRdb to the early 2020s). About the full investigation: TCR sequencing used bulk RNA from unsorted whole blood, so alpha and beta chains could not be paired.

Libraries came from 5' RACE. Instrument on record: NextSeq 500. To correct for sequencing error and PCR bias, the TCR library protocol tagged individual cDNA molecules with unique molecular identifiers. Sequencing covered both TCR alpha and beta chains, and within each sample the abundances of alpha and beta sequences were tightly co-correlated. As for how the authors treated the data: V gene, J gene and CDR3 annotation of TCR sequences was performed with Decombinator V4. Expanded TCRs were defined as changing significantly between any two time points under a Poisson model with p below 0.0001. TCR abundances were normalised to the total number of TCRs sequenced in each sample and reported as counts per million. MAIT TCRs were defined by TRAV1-2 paired with TRAJ12, TRAJ20 or TRAJ33, and iNKT TCRs by TRAV10 paired with TRAJ18. A search of VDJdb, accessed on 1 November 2021, was run for TCRs annotated to CMV, EBV and SARS-CoV-2, with TCRs annotated for multiple antigens excluded. TCRdb trimmed public reads at Q25 via fastp, called clones via MiXCR and kept in-frame beta chains. When rows share a CDR3 protein, they turn into one entry using the most common DNA and genes. The V and J calls, along with clone size, are taken from TCRdb and not from the paper's own processing. This sample has 70,000 to 95,000 distinct CDR3 sequences in its table, and roughly 10% of those were observed once. The top ten hold 4.7% of the sample.

What the research found in general, with its limitations: Matching against VDJdb was skewed toward anti-spike CD8 responses, likely underestimated virus-specific expansions, and missed private and CD4 specificities.

On this clonotype: There is no known antigen for this receptor. Nothing much larger sits one base from this clone, and base qualities are not available.

This was a case-control study nested in a cohort of healthcare workers in London, UK, who had nasopharyngeal swab PCR tests and blood samples taken every week. Healthcare workers were enrolled in the week of the UK lockdown, from 23 to 31 March 2020, and were followed every week for up to 16 weeks. V is reduced by 1 base and J by 2 bases, leaving a spacing of 12 bases between them. The CDR3 runs 14 amino acids, cysteine and phenylalanine included. The DNA shown is the 42-base CDR3, in frame from base 1. The germline V gene encodes CDR1 SQVTM and CDR2 ANQGSEA. This chain is built from TRBV29-1 and TRBJ2-7, with the D segment possibly TRBD1 or TRBD2, each aligning over 5 bases. The sample was whole blood. This TCR was recovered from an adult who was a healthcare worker with PCR-confirmed SARS-CoV-2 infection or an uninfected control (not recorded which). The bases read TGCAGCGTTGAAGGCTCAGGGACCACCTACGAGCAGTACTTC. This translates into CSVEGSGTTYEQYF.